One and the same sample provided the 16 T cell receptor beta chains below, sequenced in a study of T cells in Graves' hyperthyroidism and ophthalmopathy. The investigators amplified TCR beta CDR3 regions from RNA transcripts. First-round RT-PCR targeting the TCR CDR3 was performed with the HTBI primer set. TCRdb itself ran the multiplex PCR reads through MiXCR, one entry per CDR3 protein. The sample lists 550,000 to 650,000 distinct CDR3 sequences, approximately 15% occurring once. The specimen sequenced was blood. These receptors were taken from a woman aged 25 to 45 with Graves' hyperthyroidism that later progressed to Graves' ophthalmopathy.

In its sample, this clonotype was seen many times. J is TRBJ1-2 and V is TRBV18; D is ambiguous. The ends were cut back, 3 bases at V and 8 bases at J, with 13 bases in the middle. Per the germline V gene, CDR1 is KGHSH and CDR2 is LQKENI. The CDR3 is made up of 13 amino acids. The CDR3 DNA sequence: TGTGCCAGCTCACCCAACGGGGTTAGAGGCTACACCTTC. Protein sequence: CASSPNGVRGYTF.

Many counts were recorded for this clonotype. The chain recombines TRBV5-1 with TRBJ2-7, with a tentative D call TRBD1 (6 bases). The germline CDR1 and CDR2 sequences are SGHRS and YFSETQ. The CDR3 is made up of 14 amino acids. Trimming pared 5 bases from V and 2 bases from J, leaving 14 bases between. CDR3 in amino acids: CASRARTETYEQYF. The CDR3 DNA is TGCGCCAGCAGAGCACGGACAGAAACCTACGAGCAGTACTTC.

At least ten counts were recorded for this clonotype. The chain uses TRBV15 and TRBJ1-2, with unresolved D. Germline V gene sequence: CDR1 LNHNV, CDR2 YYDKDF (reference sequence). Trimming stripped 7 bases from V and 0 bases from J, with 15 bases between. The CDR3 sequence is 15 residues long. The CDR3 DNA reads as TGTGCCACCACGGCCGCTAAACAGTCTAACTATGGCTACACCTTC. Translated, it gives CATTAAKQSNYGYTF.

This clonotype showed up many times. The chain is built from TRBV7-9 and TRBJ1-1; D unresolved. Trimming pared 0 bases from V and 0 bases from J, leaving 8 bases between. The germline gives CDR1 SEHNR, CDR2 FQNEAQ (reference sequence). CDR3 length: 15 residues. In nucleotides, the CDR3 is TGTGCCAGCAGCTTAGCGCGGGAAGTGAACACTGAAGCTTTCTTT. Encoded protein: CASSLAREVNTEAFF.

This clonotype was recorded at least ten times. The genes are TRBV5-5 and TRBJ1-1, with D maybe TRBD1 (5 bases). V was cut by 2 bases and J by 1 base, with 12 bases left in between. The CDR3 is made up of 15 amino acids. Germline CDR1 is SGHKS and CDR2 is YYEKEE (reference sequence). CDR3 residues: CASSFQGSGNTEAFF. Here the CDR3 DNA reads TGTGCCAGCAGCTTCCAGGGATCCGGGAACACTGAAGCTTTCTTT.

This rearrangement joins TRBV7-3 to TRBJ1-1, with a tentative D call TRBD1 (5 bases). Germline loops: CDR1 SGHTA, CDR2 FQGTGA. The V end was cut by 5 bases, the J end by 5 bases, with 12 bases between. This CDR3 has 13 amino acids. For the CDR3, the DNA is TGTGCCAGCAGCAGAAATGGGGGAACTGAAGCTTTCTTT. Residues: CASSRNGGTEAFF.

This clonotype was observed at least ten times. The rearrangement uses TRBV4-2 and TRBJ2-6; D unresolved. The CDR3 has 15 amino acids. Trimming cost V 1 base and J 4 bases, with 8 bases left between them. Germline V gives CDR1 LGHNA, CDR2 YNFKEQ. The CDR3 loop is CASSQGQVGANVLTF. CDR3 DNA: TGTGCCAGCAGCCAAGGCCAGGTAGGGGCCAACGTCCTGACTTTC.

This clonotype was counted ten times or more. This chain uses TRBV11-2 with TRBJ1-1; D uncertain. Trimming stripped 3 bases from V and 3 bases from J, with 11 bases between. This CDR3 spans 14 amino acids. Germline V gene lookup returns CDR1 SGHAT and CDR2 FQNNGV. CDR3 DNA sequence: TGTGCCAGCAGCTTCCGGGGTTTGGACACTGAAGCTTTCTTT. This sequence encodes CASSFRGLDTEAFF. Together with reference TRBV11-2 and TRBJ1-1, the CDR3 gives the full variable domain: EAGVAQSPRYKIIEKRQSVAFWCNPISGHATLYWYQQILGQGPKLLIQFQNNGVVDDSQLPKDRFSAERLKGVDSTLKIQPAKLEDSAVYLCASSFRGLDTEAFFGQGTRLTVV.

This clonotype was picked up many times. The genes are TRBV5-1 and TRBJ2-5; D is perhaps TRBD2 (6 bases). The V and J ends lost 6 bases and 7 bases respectively, with 22 bases between them. In germline, CDR1 is SGHRS, CDR2 YFSETQ. The CDR3 has 15 residues. The CDR3 bases are TGCGCCAGCACTCCCCAGGGACTCACACCAGGGACCCAGTACTTC. It specifies CASTPQGLTPGTQYF.

The chain joins TRBV9 to TRBJ2-5; D call uncertain. Per germline, CDR1 SGDLS and CDR2 YYNGEE. The CDR3 covers 14 residues. V lost 4 bases to trimming and J lost 1 base, with 11 bases between them. CDR3 in amino acids: CASSISGTQETQYF. The CDR3 DNA is TGTGCCAGCAGCATATCAGGAACCCAAGAGACCCAGTACTTC.

The CDR3 spells CASSLAGGETQTQYF. The CDR3 DNA reads TGTGCCAGCAGCTTAGCGGGGGGGGAGACCCAGACCCAGTACTTC. V and J are TRBV7-9 and TRBJ2-5; 7 bases fit TRBD2. The CDR3 spans 15 residues. CDR1 is SEHNR and CDR2 is FQNEAQ in the germline V gene (reference sequence). V trimming: 0 bases; J trimming: 6 bases; junction bases outside the gene matches: 7.

The CDR3 is CASSSPGGEDGNTIYF. CDR3 DNA sequence: TGTGCCAGCAGTTCCCCAGGGGGGGAAGATGGAAACACCATATATTTT. This sequence joins TRBV28 and TRBJ1-3; the match to TRBD1 covers 7 bases. The CDR3 runs 16 residues. CDR1 is MDHEN and CDR2 is SYDVKM in the germline V gene. The V segment lost 4 bases and the J segment 3 bases; nucleotides outside the gene matches: 9.

This clonotype showed up many times. This chain joins TRBV7-2 and TRBJ2-2; 8 bases line up with TRBD1. V shed 5 bases and J 4 bases; nucleotides not matched to a gene: 6. The CDR3 covers 15 residues. Germline V gene lookup returns CDR1 SGHTA and CDR2 FQGNSA. This CDR3 reads CASSESTGATGELFF. CDR3 bases: TGTGCCAGCAGCGAATCGACAGGGGCCACCGGGGAGCTGTTTTTT.

The chain links TRBV12-5 to TRBJ1-5; TRBD1 is a possible D gene (6 bases). V was cut by 7 bases and J by 3 bases, with 7 bases left in between. Germline V gives CDR1 LGHNT, CDR2 FRNRAP. The CDR3 is made up of 12 amino acids. CDR3 bases: TGTGCTAGTGCAGGGGTCAATCAGCCCCAGCATTTT. Translated, it gives CASAGVNQPQHF.

This clonotype was recorded at least ten times. The J gene is TRBJ1-1, the V gene TRBV5-1; D remains ambiguous. CDR1 is SGHRS and CDR2 is YFSETQ in the germline V gene. This CDR3 comprises 15 residues. Trimming took 4 bases from V and 5 from J, leaving 18 bases between them. CDR3 in amino acids: CASSQEGPGMTEAFF. CDR3 nucleotides: TGCGCCAGCAGCCAAGAGGGTCCAGGTATGACTGAAGCTTTCTTT.

The sample holds many counts of this clonotype. This chain links TRBV10-3 with TRBJ2-7, with 10 bases lining up with TRBD2. The V segment lost 0 bases and the J segment 5 bases; nucleotides outside the gene matches: 1. CDR3 size: 14 residues. Germline CDR1 reads ENHRY; CDR2 reads SYGVKD. CDR3 region: CAISESTSGNEQYF. CDR3 in DNA: TGTGCCATCAGTGAGTCAACTAGCGGGAACGAGCAGTACTTC.